The next 31 T cell receptor beta chains were all read from a single sample in a study of human T cells and chemical hapten exposure. One entry per CDR3 protein, called by TCRdb with MiXCR from the RACE reads. The table shows more than 70,000 distinct CDR3 sequences, with roughly 8.5% occurring only once. The time point: healthy volunteer bleed at 2 weeks. Total RNA extraction was carried out from unfractionated whole blood. Specimen: whole blood. The receptor source for this set is a female donor in good health. Some clones in this sample may be carry-over from other donors' samples.

Many counts were recorded for this clonotype. This chain uses TRBV7-2 with TRBJ2-5; tentatively, D is TRBD2 (5 bases). The CDR3 totals 15 residues. Germline lookup yields CDR1 SGHTA and CDR2 FQGNSA. The V end lost 0 bases, the J end lost 2 bases, and 10 bases lay between the germline ends. Here the CDR3 reads CASSLAAADQETQYF. Written as DNA, the CDR3 is TGTGCCAGCAGCTTAGCCGCAGCGGATCAAGAGACCCAGTACTTC. The variable domain in full, completed from reference TRBV7-2 and TRBJ2-5, reads GAGVSQSPSNKVTEKGKDVELRCDPISGHTALYWYRQSLGQGLEFLIYFQGNSAPDKSGLPSDRFSAERTGGSVSTLTIQRTQQEDSAVYLCASSLAAADQETQYFGPGTRLLVL.

The sample holds a few counts of this clonotype. J is TRBJ2-3 and V is TRBV20-1, with D perhaps TRBD2 (5 bases). CDR1 and CDR2 from the germline V gene are DFQATT and SNEGSKA (reference sequence). The CDR3 loop spans 15 amino acids. The V end lost 3 bases, the J end lost 1 base, and 14 bases lay between the germline ends. CDR3 sequence reads: CSASARDEGTDTQYF. In DNA form, the CDR3 reads TGCAGTGCTAGCGCACGGGATGAGGGCACAGATACGCAGTATTTT.

The chain recombines TRBV13 with TRBJ2-6; 7 bases fit TRBD1. V was clipped by 6 bases and J by 4 bases; unmatched bases: 9. The CDR3 length is 16 residues. Germline V gene data show CDR1 as PRHDT and CDR2 as FYEKMQ (reference sequence). CDR3 DNA sequence: TGTGCCAGCAGTCAAACAGGGGCTCCCGGGGCCAACGTCCTGACTTTC. Translated: CASSQTGAPGANVLTF.

The table lists this clonotype with many counts. This chain uses TRBV10-3 with TRBJ2-1, with D possibly matching TRBD1 (6 bases). Trimming pared 10 bases from V and 5 bases from J, leaving 18 bases between. This CDR3 contains 14 residues. Germline V gene lookup returns CDR1 ENHRY and CDR2 SYGVKD. The CDR3 region is CASGRTDTNNEQFF. The DNA of the CDR3 is TGTGCCAGCGGAAGGACAGACACCAACAATGAGCAGTTCTTC.

This clonotype was recorded at least ten times. The V call is TRBV11-2, the J call TRBJ2-6, with D possibly being TRBD1 (7 bases). Germline V gene lookup returns CDR1 SGHAT and CDR2 FQNNGV. The CDR3 covers 17 residues. V lost 6 bases and J 2 bases, leaving 17 bases between the germline ends. The CDR3 DNA follows: TGTGCCAGCAGGGCACCAGGGGGGCAGACTGGGGCCAACGTCCTGACTTTC. Its translation: CASRAPGGQTGANVLTF.

There are many counts of this clonotype. The V call is TRBV28, the J call TRBJ2-7; D is ambiguous. The CDR3 covers 14 residues. The V end was cut by 9 bases, the J end by 3 bases, with 18 bases between. Germline V gene sequence: CDR1 MDHEN, CDR2 SYDVKM. The CDR3 loop is CASRKTASNYEQYF. DNA of the CDR3: TGTGCCAGTCGGAAAACAGCGAGCAACTACGAGCAGTACTTC.

V usage is TRBV29-1 and J usage is TRBJ2-7; D perhaps matches TRBD1 (7 bases). Per germline, CDR1 SQVTM and CDR2 ANQGSEA. The CDR3 loop spans 13 amino acids. V dropped 7 bases and J dropped 2 bases, with 15 bases sitting between them. The CDR3 DNA reads as TGCAGCGGTGGGGGGACAGCCACCTACGAGCAGTACTTC. Its translation is CSGGGTATYEQYF.

The chain is built from TRBV11-2 and TRBJ2-1, with TRBD1 identical over 7 bases. The CDR3 consists of 14 residues. CDR1 is SGHAT, CDR2 FQNNGV, per germline. With V trimmed by 5 bases and J by 4 bases, 5 bases remained unmatched. CDR3 in amino acids: CASSPGQAYNEQFF. In DNA, the CDR3 is TGTGCCAGCAGCCCAGGACAGGCTTACAATGAGCAGTTCTTC.

The genes are TRBV6-4 and TRBJ2-2; D uncertain. Trimming left V 0 bases short and J 6 bases short, with 5 bases between. CDR1 is MRHNA and CDR2 is SNTAGT in the germline V gene. The CDR3 loop spans 13 amino acids. The CDR3 nucleotides are TGTGCCAGCAGTGACTCGACTTCCGGGGAGCTGTTTTTT. Protein sequence: CASSDSTSGELFF.

The chain joins TRBV29-1 to TRBJ1-1; 12 bases line up with TRBD1. The CDR3 loop spans 14 amino acids. Looked up from germline, CDR1 is SQVTM and CDR2 is ANQGSEA. With 6 bases clipped from V and 6 bases from J, the junction kept 8 bases outside the gene matches. The CDR3: CSVSGTGGWSEAFF. CDR3 bases: TGCAGCGTGTCAGGGACAGGGGGCTGGTCTGAAGCTTTCTTT.

The chain has TRBV7-2 and TRBJ1-5; no clear D gene. CDR3 length: 18 residues. CDR1 SGHTA and CDR2 FQGNSA come from the germline V gene. The V and J ends lost 4 bases and 0 bases respectively, with 19 bases between them. The CDR3 loop is CASSSTPLRTYSNQPQHF. CDR3 in DNA: TGTGCCAGCAGCTCTACCCCATTAAGGACCTATAGCAATCAGCCCCAGCATTTT.

This clonotype was detected a few times. The chain is built from TRBV29-1 and TRBJ2-7, with a tentative D call TRBD2 (5 bases). The CDR3 is 12 amino acids. V shed 4 bases and J shed 3 bases, with 10 bases lying between them. CDR1 is SQVTM, CDR2 ANQGSEA, per germline. CDR3 in DNA: TGCAGCGTTGTCCCGGGAAACTACGAGCAGTACTTC. Protein sequence: CSVVPGNYEQYF.

This clonotype was recorded a few times. The chain carries TRBV12-3 or TRBV12-4 and TRBJ2-3; 11 bases align to TRBD1. V trimming: 2 bases; J trimming: 5 bases; junction bases outside the gene matches: 6. The CDR3 runs to 16 residues. CDR3: CASSLTDRGPKDTQYF. Here the CDR3 DNA reads TGTGCCAGCAGTTTAACGGACAGGGGGCCTAAAGATACGCAGTATTTT.

This clonotype was counted many times. The CDR3 is CASELTDTQYF. Written as DNA, the CDR3 is TGTGCCAGCGAGTTGACAGATACGCAGTATTTT. This chain connects TRBV2 to TRBJ2-3; no firm D call. The V and J ends lost 8 bases and 3 bases respectively, with 6 bases between them. The germline V gene has CDR1 SNHLY and CDR2 FYNNEI. CDR3 length: 11 amino acids.

In its sample, this clonotype was seen a few times. This chain connects TRBV28 to TRBJ2-7, with a possible D match to TRBD1 (6 bases). CDR1 is MDHEN and CDR2 is SYDVKM in the germline V gene. V was cut by 6 bases and J by 0 bases, with 24 bases left in between. The length of the CDR3 is 18 residues. The CDR3 DNA reads TGTGCCAGCAGGTCCACCCCCCGTAACAGGGCTATCTCCTACGAGCAGTACTTC. Translating gives CASRSTPRNRAISYEQYF.

This clonotype was picked up a small number of times. The genes are TRBV6-1 and TRBJ2-7; perhaps TRBD2 as D (5 bases). The length of the CDR3 is 15 residues. Trimming took 2 bases from V and 5 from J, leaving 16 bases between them. Germline V CDR1 and CDR2: MNHNS, SASEGT. The chain's CDR3 is CASSELGRDYDEQYF. The CDR3 coding sequence is TGTGCCAGCAGTGAATTGGGTCGGGATTACGACGAGCAGTACTTC.

The CDR3 DNA follows: TGTGCCAGTGTCGACAGCGACAACTATGGCTACACCTTC. Translating gives CASVDSDNYGYTF. V is TRBV19 and J is TRBJ1-2; possible D gene TRBD1, 5 bases. The germline V gene has CDR1 LNHDA and CDR2 SQIVND (reference sequence). V lost 8 bases to trimming and J lost 2 bases, with 12 bases between them. The CDR3 covers 13 residues. Full variable domain (outside the CDR3, taken from reference TRBV19 and TRBJ1-2): DGGITQSPKYLFRKEGQNVTLSCEQNLNHDAMYWYRQDPGQGLRLIYYSQIVNDFQKGDIAEGYSVSREKKESFPLTVTSAQKNPTAFYLCASVDSDNYGYTFGSGTRLTVV.

In its sample, this clonotype was seen a few times. The rearrangement uses TRBV28 and TRBJ1-5, with D tentatively TRBD1 (5 bases). Germline V gene lookup returns CDR1 MDHEN and CDR2 SYDVKM. Trimming removed 10 bases at V and 4 bases at J, with 17 bases between. This CDR3 is built from 14 residues. The CDR3 region is CATGSGQLNQPQHF. CDR3 in DNA: TGTGCCACGGGATCGGGGCAGCTTAATCAGCCCCAGCATTTT.

This clonotype was seen a handful of times. The rearrangement uses TRBV20-1 and TRBJ1-2; TRBD1 agrees at 7 bases. The V gene's germline CDR1 is DFQATT and CDR2 SNEGSKA (reference sequence). The CDR3 length is 14 residues. The V gene end was trimmed by 1 base and the J gene end by 3 bases; junction bases not matched to a gene: 5. The CDR3 sequence is CSARVSGGDYGYTF. The CDR3 nucleotides are TGCAGTGCTAGAGTCTCAGGGGGTGACTATGGCTACACCTTC.

This clonotype was counted ten times or more. The chain employs TRBV2 and TRBJ1-5; TRBD1 might be the D (5 bases). Germline CDR1 SNHLY, CDR2 FYNNEI. The CDR3 is 13 amino acids. The V and J ends lost 7 bases and 6 bases respectively, with 13 bases between them. The CDR3 region has the DNA TGTGCCAGCAAGGGGCTTCAAAGTCAGCCCCAGCATTTT. It translates to CASKGLQSQPQHF.

This clonotype showed up just a few times. The chain has TRBV27 and TRBJ1-5, with D hard to call. The germline V and J ends were trimmed by 2 bases and 4 bases, with 6 bases remaining between them. This CDR3 has 13 amino acids. CDR1 and CDR2 from the germline V gene are MNHEY and SMNVEV (reference sequence). Here the CDR3 reads CASSLNRNQPQHF. CDR3 sequence (DNA): TGTGCCAGCAGTTTAAACCGAAATCAGCCCCAGCATTTT.

This clonotype was seen at least ten times. The rearrangement joins TRBV20-1 to TRBJ1-1, with D uncertain. The V gene's germline CDR1 is DFQATT and CDR2 SNEGSKA (reference sequence). The CDR3 length is 16 residues. Trimming left V 4 bases short and J 0 bases short, with 18 bases between. The CDR3 region is CSATSEENVMNTEAFF. CDR3 nucleotides: TGCAGTGCTACGTCCGAGGAAAACGTAATGAACACTGAAGCTTTCTTT.

V gene TRBV19 combines with J gene TRBJ1-5, with 7 bases identical to TRBD1. Germline loops: CDR1 LNHDA, CDR2 SQIVND (reference sequence). The CDR3 consists of 15 residues. V lost 4 bases and J lost 3; bases outside the gene matches: 6. CDR3 coding DNA: TGTGCCAGTAGTACCGGGACAGTCTACAATCAGCCCCAGCATTTT. It yields the protein CASSTGTVYNQPQHF.

This clonotype was observed at least ten times. This sequence joins TRBV29-1 and TRBJ1-2, with D perhaps TRBD1 (5 bases). V lost 2 bases, J lost 2 bases, and 12 bases lay in between. Germline loops: CDR1 SQVTM, CDR2 ANQGSEA. The CDR3 spans 14 residues. CDR3 DNA: TGCAGCGTTGAACGGGACGGAAGCAACTATGGCTACACCTTC. It is translated as CSVERDGSNYGYTF.

This clonotype was seen ten or more times. The V and J genes are TRBV12-3 or TRBV12-4 and TRBJ1-5, with 7 positions matching TRBD1. Trimming removed 1 base from V and 8 bases from J; junction bases left unmatched: 8. The CDR3 consists of 15 residues. CDR3 DNA: TGTGCCAGCAGTTTAGGACAGGGTATAATGGAGCCCCAGCATTTT. It codes for CASSLGQGIMEPQHF.

This clonotype was observed many times. V usage is TRBV20-1 and J usage is TRBJ2-4; D not resolved. CDR3 length: 13 amino acids. From germline, CDR1 is DFQATT and CDR2 SNEGSKA (reference sequence). V gave up 6 bases and J gave up 1 base, with 10 bases separating them. In DNA form, the CDR3 reads TGCAGTGCCCTCGATACCGCCAAAAACATTCAGTACTTC. Translating it yields CSALDTAKNIQYF.

The CDR3 loop is CASSPAGGPDTDTQYF. CDR3 nucleotide sequence: TGTGCCAGCAGTCCCGCGGGAGGCCCCGACACAGATACGCAGTATTTT. V and J are TRBV27 and TRBJ2-3; 8 bases are shared with TRBD2. The V gene's germline CDR1 is MNHEY and CDR2 SMNVEV (reference sequence). The V and J ends lost 5 bases and 2 bases, in that order; junction bases with no gene match: 9. The CDR3 has 16 amino acids.

This clonotype was found many times. This rearrangement joins TRBV2 to TRBJ1-2; D call uncertain. Germline CDR1 is SNHLY and CDR2 is FYNNEI. The CDR3 contains 15 residues. V was clipped by 7 bases and J by 3 bases, with 18 bases between them. CDR3 residues: CASNQDYGDDYGYTF. The CDR3 DNA reads as TGTGCCAGCAACCAGGATTACGGGGATGACTATGGCTACACCTTC. Full variable domain (remainder filled in from reference TRBV2 and TRBJ1-2): EPEVTQTPSHQVTQMGQEVILRCVPISNHLYFYWYRQILGQKVEFLVSFYNNEISEKSEIFDDQFSVERPDGSNFTLKIRSTKLEDSAMYFCASNQDYGDDYGYTFGSGTRLTVV.

This clonotype was counted at least ten times. This sequence joins TRBV9 and TRBJ2-3; D unresolved. The CDR3 sequence is 12 residues long. CDR1 is SGDLS, CDR2 YYNGEE, per germline. The V end lost 0 bases, the J end lost 5 bases, and 4 bases lay between the germline ends. The chain's CDR3 is CASSVDIDTQYF. The CDR3 DNA is TGTGCCAGCAGCGTAGACATAGATACGCAGTATTTT.

This clonotype was observed a few times. The chain recombines TRBV12-3 or TRBV12-4 with TRBJ2-3, with 11 bases lining up with TRBD2. V was clipped by 5 bases and J by 7 bases; unmatched bases: 8. The CDR3 contains 15 residues. The CDR3 loop is CASSPLTSGKYTQYF. Written as DNA, the CDR3 is TGTGCCAGCAGTCCACTGACTAGCGGGAAATATACGCAGTATTTT.

This clonotype was recorded at least ten times. The V gene is TRBV5-1, the J gene TRBJ2-1; D might be TRBD2 (5 bases). CDR3 length: 15 amino acids. Trimming stripped 1 base from V and 0 bases from J, with 8 bases between. Looked up from germline, CDR1 is SGHRS and CDR2 is YFSETQ. The CDR3 protein is CASSLIGSSYNEQFF. In DNA, the CDR3 is TGCGCCAGCAGCTTGATAGGGAGCTCCTACAATGAGCAGTTCTTC.